The following is a TCR beta chain sequence with its context. The antigen remains unidentified. This record belongs to a study of Graves' ophthalmopathy and Graves' hyperthyroidism. Study-wide findings and caveats: Most expanded clonotypes from thyroid (those above 0.001 frequency) were also found in blood.

Amplification of the TCR beta CDR3 regions used RNA transcripts (as template). First-round RT-PCR used HTBI primers; second-round multiplex PCR followed. TCRdb reanalysed the multiplex PCR reads using MiXCR and keeps one entry per CDR3 protein. Counted here are 650,000 to 900,000 distinct CDR3 sequences, about 44% occurring once; the ten biggest clones make up approximately 43%. The CDR3 runs to 12 residues. Per the germline V gene, CDR1 is SQVTM and CDR2 is ANQGSEA. The V end was cut by 0 bases, the J end by 7 bases, with 9 bases between. The sequence was obtained from an adult man with Graves' ophthalmopathy. This sequence joins TRBV29-1 and TRBJ1-2; weak D call: TRBD1 (5 bases). The specimen sequenced was peripheral blood. The CDR3 bases are TGCAGCGTTGAAGAAAGGGACGGTGGCTACACCTTC. It yields the protein CSVEERDGGYTF.